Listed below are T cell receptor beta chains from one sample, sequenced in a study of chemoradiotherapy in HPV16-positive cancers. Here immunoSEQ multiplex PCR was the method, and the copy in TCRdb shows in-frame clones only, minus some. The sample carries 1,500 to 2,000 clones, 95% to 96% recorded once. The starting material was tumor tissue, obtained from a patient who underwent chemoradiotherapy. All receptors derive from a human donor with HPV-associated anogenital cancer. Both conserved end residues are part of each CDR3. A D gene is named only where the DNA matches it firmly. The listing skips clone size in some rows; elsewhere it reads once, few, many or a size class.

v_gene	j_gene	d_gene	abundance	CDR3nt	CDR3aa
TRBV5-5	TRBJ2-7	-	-	TGTGCCAGCAGCTTAGGGACTGCGACCTACGAGCAGTACTTC	CASSLGTATYEQYF
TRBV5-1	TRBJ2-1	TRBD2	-	TGCGCCAGCAGCTTGAGGTTAGCGGGGGATGCTGAGCAGTTCTTC	CASSLRLAGDAEQFF
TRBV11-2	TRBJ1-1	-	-	TGTGCCAGCAGCTTAGGGATGGGGAGGAACACTGAAGCTTTCTTT	CASSLGMGRNTEAFF
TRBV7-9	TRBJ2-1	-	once	TGTGCCAGCAGCTCCCGACAGTACAATGAGCAGTTCTTC	CASSSRQYNEQFF
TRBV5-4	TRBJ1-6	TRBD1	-	TGTGCCAGCAGGACAGGGGAAGGTTCACCCCTCCACTTT	CASRTGEGSPLHF
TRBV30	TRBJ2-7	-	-	TGTGCCTGGATACCTCTGAGGGTAGTAGATAGAAGTGGGATTTACGAGCAGTACTTC	CAWIPLRVVDRSGIYEQYF
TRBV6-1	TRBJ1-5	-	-	TGTGCCAGCAGTGAAAGGGGTCAGCCCCAGCATTTT	CASSERGQPQHF
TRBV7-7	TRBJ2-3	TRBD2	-	TGTGCCAGCAGCTTAGAGTTGCGGGGGAGGCAGTATTTT	CASSLELRGRQYF
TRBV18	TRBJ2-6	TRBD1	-	TGTGCCAGCTCACCCAGGGGGCCTAGGATGTCTGGGGCCAACGTCCTGACTTTC	CASSPRGPRMSGANVLTF
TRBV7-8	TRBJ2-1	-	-	TGTGCCAGCAGCTTAGGACGGACAGTCGAGCAGTTCTTC	CASSLGRTVEQFF
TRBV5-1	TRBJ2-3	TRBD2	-	TGCGCCAGCAGCTCTAGCGGGGGATCCACAGATACGCAGTATTTT	CASSSSGGSTDTQYF
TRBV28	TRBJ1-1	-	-	TGTGCCAGCAGTCCCATTACAGGTAATGAAGCTTTCTTT	CASSPITGNEAFF
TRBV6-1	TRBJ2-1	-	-	TGTGCCAGCAGTGCTACTTTTACCGGGACAATGGGCGAGCAGTTCTTC	CASSATFTGTMGEQFF
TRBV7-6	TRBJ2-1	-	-	TGTGCCAGCGGGAAGTCCTTGCCCTCGTCCTACAATGAGCAGTTCTTC	CASGKSLPSSYNEQFF
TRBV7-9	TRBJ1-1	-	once	TGTGCCAGCAGCCTCCGAGGCCCCGTTTACACTGAAGCTTTCTTT	CASSLRGPVYTEAFF
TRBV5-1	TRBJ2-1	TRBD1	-	TGCGCCAGCAGCTTCCGGGACAGGGAGGGTAATGAGCAGTTCTTC	CASSFRDREGNEQFF
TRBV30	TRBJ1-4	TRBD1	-	TGTGCCTCTGAACCGGGACAGGGAAAACTGTTTTTT	CASEPGQGKLFF
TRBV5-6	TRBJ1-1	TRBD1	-	TGTGCCAGCAGCCCCCGGGACAGGGGGGTGAACACTGAAGCTTTCTTT	CASSPRDRGVNTEAFF
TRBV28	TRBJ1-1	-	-	TGTGCCAGCAGTTTATCCTCAGCCTCTGGGGAAGCTTTCTTT	CASSLSSASGEAFF
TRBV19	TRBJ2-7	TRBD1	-	TGTGCCAGTAGTCGGGACAGCTCCTACGAGCAGTACTTC	CASSRDSSYEQYF
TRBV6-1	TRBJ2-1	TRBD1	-	TGTGCCAGCAGTGAACTCGTTACCGGGACAGGGCTAGGGGAGCAGTTCTTC	CASSELVTGTGLGEQFF
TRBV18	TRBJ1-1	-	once	TGTGCCAGCTCACCGGACAGCTCGAACACTGAAGCTTTCTTT	CASSPDSSNTEAFF
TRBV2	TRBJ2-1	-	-	TGTGCCAGCAGTGATCACACAGGCTTCGGTTACAATGAGCAGTTCTTC	CASSDHTGFGYNEQFF